The source of this T cell receptor (beta chain) is a study of T cells after posttransplantation cyclophosphamide listed by TCRdb under 2016. For context, the study as a whole: The study tracked T cell repertoire reconstitution by TRB sequencing after myeloablative bone marrow transplantation using posttransplantation cyclophosphamide as GVHD prophylaxis. TRA and TRB clonality were tightly correlated in about 10 samples, so subsequent TCR analyses focused on TRB only. Up to roughly 3 additional blood samples from 2 to 5.2 years after transplant were also TRB-sequenced in 3 patients, as was pretransplant blood from several patients. Antigen receptor sequencing covered samples from 30 to 40 PTCy-treated patients and some 15 of their related bone marrow donors. Public TRB sequences were searched against a database of over 3,600 sequences associated with responses to pathogens, tumor antigens, self-antigens and alloantigens. Blood from all 30 or so PTCy patients who had 1-year posttransplant specimens underwent TRB sequencing. The full study reports these points: Across the 45 to 55 patients, TRB clonality was highly associated with recipient CMV seropositivity and CMV reactivation, and diversity with PTCy was similar to that in the CNI/methotrexate controls. Donor-recipient similarity was low at 1-2 months but increased during the first year, and donor CD8+ memory clones often dominated later blood repertoires. The TRB repertoires of T cells infiltrating skin or the GI tract showed only limited overlap with the TRB repertoires found in blood.

Per the germline V gene, SGHRS is the CDR1 and YFSETQ is the CDR2. Including the terminal cysteine and phenylalanine, the CDR3 comprises 15 residues. Here the CDR3 DNA is all that survives: 45 bases in frame from base 1. V ends up 2 bases short and J 2 bases short, with an unmatched junction base count of 6. As for this clone: This clone's antigen is unknown. It has no much larger one-base neighbor in the sample; base qualities were not kept.

Genomic DNA was the input for TRB sequencing, which was run either with the immunoSEQ assay at survey resolution or with the hsTCRB kit. The paper's processing steps were these. The immunoSEQ software handled initial read processing, and the LymphoSeq R package was used for repertoire analyses. Clonality was computed as 1 minus normalized Shannon entropy; Gini coefficient was also calculated for each TRB dataset. Phenotypes of unsorted samples were inferred by mapping TRB sequences from sorted subsets of the recipient or donor onto unsorted samples of the same recipient. The immuneACCESS repertoire file appears here via TCRdb, limited to in-frame rearrangements. These files lack a portion of the clones; in checked studies, under half of the deficit traces to unresolved V genes, and the cause of the others is not known. V and J calls and clone size are copied from that table; D and trimming were computed from the DNA. The sample table holds approximately 28,000 clones, of which over 80% were seen once. The top ten clonotypes cover 0.2% to 0.3% of the sample.

Viable CD3+CD4+ or CD3+CD8+ cells that were CCR7+CD45RA+CD45RO-CD95-CD27+CD28+ were classified as naive T cells. On the day of marrow donation, related bone marrow donors gave peripheral blood samples. Peripheral blood and bone marrow mononuclear cells were isolated by Ficoll-Hypaque density centrifugation and cryopreserved. CD4+ and CD8+ T cells, including naive and memory subsets, were sorted by FACS using a FACSAria II. The sequence is built from TRBV5-1 and TRBJ2-7, and 8 junctional nucleotides match TRBD2. This TCR derives from a woman aged 60 to 75 in good health, CMV-negative, and a related stem cell transplant donor. Specimen: naive CD4+ T cells sorted from PBMCs. The CDR3 loop reads CASSLRTGGTYEQYF. The nucleotide sequence is given as TGCGCCAGCAGCTTACGCACGGGGGGGACCTACGAGCAGTACTTC. Full variable domain (CDR3 extended with the reference TRBV5-1 and TRBJ2-7 proteins): KAGVTQTPRYLIKTRGQQVTLSCSPISGHRSVSWYQQTPGQGLQFLFEYFSETQRNKGNFPGRFSGRQFSNSRSEMNVSTLELGDSALYLCASSLRTGGTYEQYFGPGTRLTVT.